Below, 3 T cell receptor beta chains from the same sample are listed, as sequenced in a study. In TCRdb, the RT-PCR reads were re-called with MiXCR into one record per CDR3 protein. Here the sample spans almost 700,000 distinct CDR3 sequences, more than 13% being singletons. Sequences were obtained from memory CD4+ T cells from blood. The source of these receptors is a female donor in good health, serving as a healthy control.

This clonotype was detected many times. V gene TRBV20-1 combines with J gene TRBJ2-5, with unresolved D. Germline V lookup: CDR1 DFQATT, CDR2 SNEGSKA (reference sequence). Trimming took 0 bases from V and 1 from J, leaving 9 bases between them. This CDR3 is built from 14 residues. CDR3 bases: TGCAGTGCTAGAGAGGTGGCGCGCCAAGAGACCCAGTACTTC. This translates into CSAREVARQETQYF.

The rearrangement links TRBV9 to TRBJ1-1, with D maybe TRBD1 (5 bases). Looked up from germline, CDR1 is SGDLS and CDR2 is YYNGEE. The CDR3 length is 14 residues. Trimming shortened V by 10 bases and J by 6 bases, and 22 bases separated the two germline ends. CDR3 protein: CASSGGLGIPEAFF. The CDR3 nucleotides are TGTGCCTCTAGCGGGGGATTAGGGATCCCTGAAGCTTTCTTT.

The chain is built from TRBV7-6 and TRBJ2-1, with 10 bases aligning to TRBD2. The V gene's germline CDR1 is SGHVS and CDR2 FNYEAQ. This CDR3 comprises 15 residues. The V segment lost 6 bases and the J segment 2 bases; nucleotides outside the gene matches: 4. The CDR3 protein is CASSLGLATYNEQFF. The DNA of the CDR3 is TGTGCCAGCAGTCTGGGACTAGCGACCTACAATGAGCAGTTCTTC.